The rows below give T cell receptor beta chains drawn from one sample of a study of neurological immune-mediated disorders. TCRdb processed the 5' RACE reads anew with MiXCR; each CDR3 protein has one entry. The sample records about 25,000 distinct CDR3 sequences, over 10% being singletons. Sequences were obtained from PBMCs. These receptor sequences come from a woman aged 40-49 years with HTLV-1-associated myelopathy (HAM/TSP). CDR3s include the opening cysteine and the closing phenylalanine or tryptophan. D genes are given only for firm matches. Expanded clones get a size class; other rows say once, few or many, or leave the size out.

CASSLSGGFYNEQFF	TGTGCCAGCAGCCTTAGCGGGGGGTTCTACAATGAGCAGTTCTTC	TRBD2	many	TRBJ2-1	TRBV7-8
CASSFTTGTMNYGYTF	TGCGCCAGCAGCTTTACTACCGGGACTATGAACTATGGCTACACCTTC	.	many	TRBJ1-2	TRBV5-1
CSAGTGYQGQPQHF	TGCAGTGCTGGGACAGGGTATCAGGGTCAGCCCCAGCATTTT	TRBD1	many	TRBJ1-5	TRBV20-1
CASSQNPGEPFF	TGTGCCAGCAGCCAAAACCCCGGGGAGCCGTTTTTT	.	.	TRBJ2-2	TRBV12-3/TRBV12-4
CSATVVAGGEGSPLHF	TGCAGTGCCACGGTGGTAGCGGGGGGCGAAGGATCACCCCTCCACTTT	.	.	TRBJ1-6	TRBV20-1
CSVPWLADTQYF	TGCAGCGTTCCCTGGTTGGCGGATACGCAGTATTTT	.	many	TRBJ2-3	TRBV29-1
CSAFIAGGSPDTQYF	TGCAGTGCTTTCATAGCGGGGGGGAGCCCAGATACGCAGTATTTT	TRBD2	many	TRBJ2-3	TRBV20-1
CSLVQGGTDTQYF	TGCAGCCTAGTCCAGGGGGGAACAGATACGCAGTATTTT	.	many	TRBJ2-3	TRBV20-1
CSARTSNEQFF	TGCAGTGCTCGGACCTCCAATGAGCAGTTCTTC	.	many	TRBJ2-1	TRBV20-1
CSVGGQTKNIQYF	TGCAGTGTGGGGGGACAGACCAAAAACATTCAGTACTTC	.	many	TRBJ2-4	TRBV20-1
CASIHQGLTGELFF	TGCGCCAGCATCCATCAGGGCCTTACCGGGGAGCTGTTTTTT	.	.	TRBJ2-2	TRBV5-1
CSAISVASTTDTQYF	TGCAGTGCTATCTCGGTGGCTAGCACCACAGATACGCAGTATTTT	.	medium-sized	TRBJ2-3	TRBV20-1
CASSYSLGSGEQYF	TGTGCCAGCAGTTACTCTCTGGGATCCGGTGAGCAGTACTTC	.	many	TRBJ2-7	TRBV6-5
CASSRDRGEARYGYTF	TGTGCCAGCAGTCGGGACAGGGGGGAAGCTCGGTATGGCTACACCTTC	TRBD1	many	TRBJ1-2	TRBV2
CASSFGRGTNYGYTF	TGCGCCAGCAGCTTTGGCAGGGGGACTAACTATGGCTACACCTTC	TRBD1	many	TRBJ1-2	TRBV5-1
CSAFIGNEKLFF	TGCAGTGCCTTTATCGGGAATGAAAAACTGTTTTTT	.	many	TRBJ1-4	TRBV20-1
CASSVAGGPEETQYF	TGTGCCAGCAGCGTAGCGGGGGGGCCGGAAGAGACCCAGTACTTC	TRBD2	many	TRBJ2-5	TRBV9
CASSPMTGVSYEQYF	TGTGCCAGCAGCCCTATGACAGGGGTTTCCTACGAGCAGTACTTC	TRBD1	.	TRBJ2-7	TRBV7-8
CASSLEATAYEQYF	TGCGCCAGCAGCTTGGAGGCGACGGCCTACGAGCAGTACTTC	.	many	TRBJ2-7	TRBV5-1
CSVAEFNSPLHF	TGCAGCGTGGCAGAGTTTAATTCACCCCTCCACTTT	.	many	TRBJ1-6	TRBV29-1
CASSLRTGGRMDSPLHF	TGTGCCAGCAGCTTAAGGACAGGTGGTAGGATGGATTCACCCCTCCACTTT	TRBD1	many	TRBJ1-6	TRBV7-9
CAVSTGGATYNEQFF	TGTGCCGTCAGTACGGGGGGGGCGACCTACAATGAGCAGTTCTTC	TRBD2	many	TRBJ2-1	TRBV7-2
CASVLGPVDQPQHF	TGTGCTAGTGTTCTGGGGCCGGTGGATCAGCCCCAGCATTTT	.	.	TRBJ1-5	TRBV12-5
CASSLDTSYNEQFF	TGTGCCAGCAGCTTAGATACCAGCTACAATGAGCAGTTCTTC	.	many	TRBJ2-1	TRBV7-9
CATSSGFSNQPQHF	TGTGCCACCAGCAGCGGGTTTAGCAATCAGCCCCAGCATTTT	.	few	TRBJ1-5	TRBV15
CASSGGIETQYF	TGCGCCAGCAGCGGGGGAATAGAGACCCAGTACTTC	.	many	TRBJ2-5	TRBV5-1
CASSRRGQRDGYTF	TGTGCCAGCAGCAGGCGGGGGCAGCGGGATGGCTACACCTTC	.	many	TRBJ1-2	TRBV14
CASSQTITDTQYF	TGTGCCAGCAGCCAGACGATCACAGATACGCAGTATTTT	.	many	TRBJ2-3	TRBV3-1
CSARGRLTGELFF	TGCAGTGCTAGAGGCCGGCTGACCGGGGAGCTGTTTTTT	.	many	TRBJ2-2	TRBV20-1
CALTGRNQYGYTF	TGTGCCCTCACGGGAAGGAACCAATATGGCTACACCTTC	.	once	TRBJ1-2	TRBV7-2
CSALPGSYNSPLHF	TGCAGTGCCTTACCCGGCAGCTATAATTCACCCCTCCACTTT	.	many	TRBJ1-6	TRBV20-1
CASSSNHRGRGGTYNEQFF	TGTGCCAGCAGCTCTAACCACAGGGGGCGGGGGGGAACCTACAATGAGCAGTTCTTC	.	many	TRBJ2-1	TRBV5-5
CSAAPGQGISGTQYF	TGCAGTGCCGCGCCGGGACAGGGTATTTCTGGGACCCAGTACTTC	TRBD1	many	TRBJ2-5	TRBV20-1
CASRPLAGGSWEQYF	TGTGCCAGCAGACCGCTAGCGGGGGGCTCGTGGGAGCAGTACTTC	TRBD2	many	TRBJ2-7	TRBV28
CASSSFSGNTIYF	TGTGCCAGCAGTTCTTTCTCTGGAAACACCATATATTTT	.	many	TRBJ1-3	TRBV6-6
CSARDRRPGQETQYF	TGCAGTGCTAGAGATCGCCGGCCAGGGCAAGAGACCCAGTACTTC	.	many	TRBJ2-5	TRBV20-1